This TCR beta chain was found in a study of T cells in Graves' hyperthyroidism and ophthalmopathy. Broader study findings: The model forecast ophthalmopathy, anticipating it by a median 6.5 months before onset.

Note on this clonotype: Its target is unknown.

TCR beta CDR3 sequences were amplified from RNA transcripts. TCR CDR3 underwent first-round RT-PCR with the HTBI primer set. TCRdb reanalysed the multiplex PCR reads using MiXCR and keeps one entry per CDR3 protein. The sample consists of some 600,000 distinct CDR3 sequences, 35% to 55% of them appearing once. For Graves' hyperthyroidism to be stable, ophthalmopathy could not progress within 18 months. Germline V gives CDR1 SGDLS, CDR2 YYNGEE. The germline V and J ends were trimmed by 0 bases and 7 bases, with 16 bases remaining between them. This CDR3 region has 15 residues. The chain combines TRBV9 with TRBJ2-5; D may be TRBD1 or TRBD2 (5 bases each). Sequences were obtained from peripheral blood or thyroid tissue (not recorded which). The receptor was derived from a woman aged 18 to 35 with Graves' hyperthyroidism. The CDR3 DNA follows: TGTGCCAGCAGCGTAGCTACGAGGGGCTCGGGGACCCAGTACTTC. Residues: CASSVATRGSGTQYF.